This record looks at one TCR beta chain sequence and its context. The CDR3 loop spans 14 amino acids. CDR1 and CDR2 (germline): SGHTA, FQGNSA. The V end was cut by 10 bases, the J end by 0 bases, with 15 bases between. The sample is drawn from a study of blood T cell repertoires in COVID-19. Study in general: COVID-19 samples collected from the United States, Italy and Spain covered acute and convalescent phases. PBMCs, B-cell-depleted T cells, or T cells provided the cDNA or gDNA that made up the material.

Source study methods: Amplification with reference gene primers provided the estimates of nucleated cell counts. Profiling relied on immunoSEQ multiplex PCR, and the TCRdb table lists in-frame clones only, not all of them. From that table come the V and J calls and clone size; the DNA was used to work out D and trimming. In the table there are fewer than 250,000 clones, about 83% of which are singletons. The rearrangement uses TRBV7-2 and TRBJ1-2, with D perhaps TRBD1 (5 bases). The specimen was peripheral blood. This TCR was sampled from a woman aged 40 to 49 with active or convalescent COVID-19. For the CDR3, the DNA is TGTGCCACCACAGGACCGGGTGCTAACTATGGCTACACCTTC. As protein: CATTGPGANYGYTF.